What follows are 4 T cell receptor beta chains derived from one specimen sequenced in a study of T cells expressing NK-cell markers. TCRdb re-called the 5' RACE reads, yielding one record per CDR3 amino acid sequence without DNA. The sample has about 460,000 distinct CDR3 sequences. The sequencing input was blood T cells: a sorted CD56 or NKG2C T cell subset, CD4+ or CD8+ T cells, or bulk PBMC T cells (not recorded which). The receptor source for this set is a woman aged 50 to 60 in good health.

This chain joins TRBV12-3 or TRBV12-4 and TRBJ2-6; TCRdb's D call, TRBD1, is unchecked because there is no DNA. The CDR3 runs to 18 residues. CDR3 sequence: CASSLTTGGSSGANVLTF.

This chain joins TRBV20-1 and TRBJ2-1; the TCRdb D gene call, TRBD1, has no DNA to confirm it. The CDR3 is 14 residues long. The V gene's germline CDR1 is DFQATT and CDR2 SNEGSKA (reference sequence). CDR3 sequence reads: CSAVTGDTYNEQFF.

The chain carries TRBV20-1 and TRBJ2-1; lacking DNA, the TRBD2 call made by TCRdb goes unchecked. The V gene's germline CDR1 is DFQATT and CDR2 SNEGSKA (reference sequence). The CDR3 spans 18 residues. The CDR3 sequence is CSAKSGLAGLSSYNEQFF.

This chain uses TRBV10-3 with TRBJ2-7; the D gene TCRdb calls, TRBD2, cannot be checked with no DNA. CDR1 and CDR2 from the germline V gene are ENHRY and SYGVKD. This CDR3 has 13 residues. The CDR3 here is CATHSGLGYEQYF.